The rows below give T cell receptor beta chains drawn from one sample of a study of cytomegalovirus exposure and HLA in healthy donors. Method: immunoSEQ multiplex PCR; TCRdb's copy keeps in-frame clones and lacks some. The sample holds 150,000 to 200,000 clones, roughly 80% seen once. Sequencing used PBMCs. These receptors originate from a female donor in good health and CMV-seronegative. Both conserved end residues are part of each CDR3. D genes are given only for firm matches. Clone size, where shown, is once, few, many, or a class for clones that have expanded.

j_gene,abundance,d_gene,v_gene,CDR3nt,CDR3aa
TRBJ1-2,.,.,TRBV5-1,TGCGCCAGCAGCAACACAGGGAACTATGGCTACACCTTC,CASSNTGNYGYTF
TRBJ2-3,.,TRBD1,TRBV6-6,TGTGCCAGCAGTACCACAGGGGGTACCACAGATACGCAGTATTTT,CASSTTGGTTDTQYF
TRBJ1-1,.,.,TRBV5-4,TGTGCCAGCAGCTTTACAGGGTCCACTGAAGCTTTCTTT,CASSFTGSTEAFF
TRBJ1-4,few,.,TRBV5-1,TGCGCCAGCAAATCCGGGGGGCAGAAAGAAAAACTGTTTTTT,CASKSGGQKEKLFF
TRBJ2-1,.,TRBD2,TRBV30,TGTGCCTGGGACCTACTAGCGGGGGGCTCCAATGAGCAGTTCTTC,CAWDLLAGGSNEQFF
TRBJ1-2,.,.,TRBV29-1,TGCAGCGTCACCCCGGACAGCAACTATGGCTACACCTTC,CSVTPDSNYGYTF
TRBJ1-4,once,.,TRBV6-1,TGTGCCAGCAGTCTATCAACTAATGAAAAACTGTTTTTT,CASSLSTNEKLFF
TRBJ1-6,.,TRBD1,TRBV10-3,TGTGCCATCAGTGAGTCGGGACAGGGGAATTCACCCCTCCACTTT,CAISESGQGNSPLHF
TRBJ1-1,few,TRBD1,TRBV7-3,TGTGCCAGCAGTTTAGTGGACAGGGCCACTGAAGCTTTCTTT,CASSLVDRATEAFF
TRBJ1-3,.,.,TRBV15,TGTGCCACCAGCAGAGTCCTGACAGCTAACTCTGGAAACACCATATATTTT,CATSRVLTANSGNTIYF
TRBJ2-7,.,TRBD1,TRBV5-1,TGCGCCAGCAGCCAGGGGACAGCGAGCCTTCCCTCCTACGAGCAGTACTTC,CASSQGTASLPSYEQYF
TRBJ2-7,few,TRBD1,TRBV4-2,TGTGCCAGCAGCCAACTTATCGGGACAGGGGGCTACGAGCAGTACTTC,CASSQLIGTGGYEQYF
TRBJ2-7,.,TRBD1,TRBV4-1,TGCGCCAGCAGCCAAGCACCCGGGACAGGGGTCTACGAGCAGTACTTC,CASSQAPGTGVYEQYF
TRBJ2-3,.,.,TRBV7-9,TGTGCCAGCAGCTCTAGGACAGAAGATCTCACAGATACGCAGTATTTT,CASSSRTEDLTDTQYF
TRBJ2-7,.,.,TRBV20-1,TGCAGTGCTGACCGGGACTACGAGCAGTACTTC,CSADRDYEQYF
TRBJ1-2,.,TRBD1,TRBV7-3,TGTGCCAGCAGCTTAGCCTCAGGGGGCGGCCATGGCTACACCTTC,CASSLASGGGHGYTF
TRBJ2-7,.,TRBD1,TRBV11-3,TGTGCCAGCAGCAAGGGGGCAGGCCCCACCTACGAGCAGTACTTC,CASSKGAGPTYEQYF
TRBJ1-1,.,.,TRBV27,TGTGCCAGCAGTTTAAACTTGAACACTGAAGCTTTCTTT,CASSLNLNTEAFF
TRBJ1-2,.,TRBD1,TRBV7-9,TGTGCCAGCAGCGGGATTCACAGGGGTGGCTACACCTTC,CASSGIHRGGYTF
TRBJ2-7,.,.,TRBV30,TGTGCCTGGAGTCCTAAGAAGGGGATGGAGAACGAGCAGTACTTC,CAWSPKKGMENEQYF
TRBJ1-2,.,TRBD1,TRBV30,TGTGCCTGGGGACAGGGGGCGATCGGCTACACCTTC,CAWGQGAIGYTF
TRBJ1-6,few,.,TRBV2,TGTGCCAGCAGTGGGGCGCAGGATTCACCCCTCCACTTT,CASSGAQDSPLHF
TRBJ1-3,.,.,TRBV2,TGTGCCAGCAGTCTCGATCGAACAGGGTACTCTGGAAACACCATATATTTT,CASSLDRTGYSGNTIYF
TRBJ1-5,.,.,TRBV19,TGTGCCAGTAGCCTGGACAGCAGCAATCAGCCCCAGCATTTT,CASSLDSSNQPQHF
TRBJ2-2,.,TRBD2,TRBV5-1,TGCGCCAGCAGCGGAGCGGGAGGCGGGACCGGGGAGCTGTTTTTT,CASSGAGGGTGELFF
TRBJ2-7,.,TRBD2,TRBV6-1,TGTGCCAGCAGTCCTGGGGGGGTGACTTCCTACGAGCAGTACTTC,CASSPGGVTSYEQYF
TRBJ2-2,few,TRBD1,TRBV6-1,TGTGCCAGCAGGCGGACAGGGAAGGCCGGGGAGCTGTTTTTT,CASRRTGKAGELFF
TRBJ2-5,.,.,TRBV11-2,TGTGCCAGCAGTCCTGGGTCCGGACTAGGGGGGGGGACCCAGTACTTC,CASSPGSGLGGGTQYF
TRBJ1-1,.,TRBD1,TRBV6-6,TGTGCCAGCAGTAACTCTCCGGGACAGGGTGACTCTGAAGCTTTCTTT,CASSNSPGQGDSEAFF
TRBJ1-2,few,TRBD1,TRBV14,TGTGCCAGCAGCCCGGACAGGATGGCCTATGGCTACACCTTC,CASSPDRMAYGYTF
TRBJ2-1,.,TRBD1,TRBV9,TGTGCCAGCAGCGCGCCAGGGGGCTACAATGAGCAGTTCTTC,CASSAPGGYNEQFF
TRBJ2-1,.,TRBD2,TRBV9,TGTGCCAGCAGCGTAGCTCTAGCGGAGACGCCTGAGCAGTTCTTC,CASSVALAETPEQFF